A single sample is the source of the 23 T cell receptor beta chains below, sequenced in a study of regulatory T cells in long-lasting Graves disease (dated by TCRdb to the early 2020s). Receptor amplification or capture employed multiplex PCR. This sample was sequenced with an Illumina HiSeq 4000. CDR3 regions were amplified by Arm-PCR with iRepertoire HTBI primers to construct TCR beta libraries. The public reads were reanalyzed by TCRdb: fastp trimming at Q25, MiXCR alignment, in-frame beta chains only. Under each unique CDR3 protein, matching rows form one entry showing the most common genes and DNA. The sample table records about 220,000 distinct CDR3 sequences; about 19% of these occur just once. The ten most abundant clones make up about 11% of the sample. The time point label for this specimen denotes: newly diagnosed GD, antithyroid drugs for less than 3 months. RNA was extracted from PBMCs in TRIzol for both TCR sequencing and RNA sequencing.

The sample also formed part of further work on T cells in Graves' hyperthyroidism and ophthalmopathy.

Source: peripheral blood mononuclear cells (PBMCs), taken at new diagnosis, from a patient treated with antithyroid drugs. These receptors came from a woman under 40 with Graves disease. Donor details come from another sample of the same person, matched by shared clones.

This clonotype was detected many times. The V and J genes are TRBV11-2 and TRBJ2-7; perhaps TRBD1 as D (7 bases). Germline loops: CDR1 SGHAT, CDR2 FQNNGV. This CDR3 has 14 amino acids. V lost 5 bases, J lost 4 bases, and 15 bases lay in between. In DNA form, the CDR3 reads TGTGCCAGCAGCCGGGAGACAGGGTCGTACGAGCAGTACTTC. This translates into CASSRETGSYEQYF.

This clonotype ranks as medium-sized. The chain employs TRBV20-1 and TRBJ2-5, with TRBD1 matching 7 bases. V lost 4 bases, J lost 4 bases, and 9 bases stayed unmatched. Per germline, CDR1 DFQATT and CDR2 SNEGSKA (reference sequence). The CDR3 runs 14 residues. The CDR3 sequence: CSATRPGGGETQYF. DNA for the CDR3: TGCAGTGCTACCCGACCAGGGGGTGGAGAGACCCAGTACTTC.

The table lists this clonotype with many counts. The chain has TRBV28 and TRBJ1-1, with 12 bases matching TRBD1. This CDR3 has 19 amino acids. The J segment lost 3 bases and the V segment lost 3 bases, leaving 14 bases of the junction unmatched. Germline CDR1 is MDHEN and CDR2 is SYDVKM. CDR3 amino acids: CASSFSGTGGGDVDTEAFF. CDR3 nucleotides: TGTGCCAGCAGTTTTAGCGGGACAGGGGGCGGGGATGTGGACACTGAAGCTTTCTTT.

This clonotype occurred a few times. The V call is TRBV25-1, the J call TRBJ1-4; D is unclear. The CDR3 runs 13 residues. V dropped 5 bases and J dropped 7 bases, with 11 bases sitting between them. CDR1 and CDR2 from the germline V gene are MGHDK and SYGVNS. The CDR3, as DNA: TGTGCCAGCAGTCCCGTGGTGTCTGAAAAACTGTTTTTT. Protein product: CASSPVVSEKLFF.

Ten or more counts support this clonotype. This chain uses TRBV28 with TRBJ2-1, with 11 positions matching TRBD2. The ends lost 6 bases at V and 4 bases at J; junction bases unmatched: 2. This CDR3 has 14 amino acids. The germline V gene encodes CDR1 MDHEN and CDR2 SYDVKM. Here the CDR3 reads CASRTSGVYNEQFF. DNA of the CDR3: TGTGCCAGCAGGACTAGCGGGGTTTACAATGAGCAGTTCTTC.

This clonotype was seen repeatedly, ten times or more. This chain's CDR3 is CAWSRGQEAFF. The CDR3 DNA is TGTGCCTGGAGTAGGGGTCAGGAAGCTTTCTTT. V usage is TRBV30 and J usage is TRBJ1-1, with D maybe TRBD1 (5 bases). The length of the CDR3 is 11 residues. Trimming stripped 2 bases from V and 8 bases from J, with 9 bases between. The germline V gene encodes CDR1 GTSNPN and CDR2 SVGIG (reference sequence).

Ten or more counts support this clonotype. This rearrangement joins TRBV6-1 to TRBJ1-1; weak D call: TRBD1 (6 bases). CDR3 length: 14 residues. V dropped 6 bases and J dropped 7 bases, with 18 bases sitting between them. Per germline, CDR1 MNHNS and CDR2 SASEGT. CDR3 amino acids: CASRDSGGGSEAFF. In nucleotides, the CDR3 is TGTGCCAGCAGGGATTCGGGGGGCGGCAGTGAAGCTTTCTTT.

This clonotype was recorded at least ten times. This chain's CDR3 is CSASTSGGMQETQYF. In DNA form, the CDR3 reads TGCAGTGCTTCGACTAGCGGGGGGATGCAAGAGACCCAGTACTTC. The V gene is TRBV20-1, the J gene TRBJ2-5, with 13 nucleotides matching TRBD2. The J segment lost 2 bases and the V segment lost 5 bases, leaving 5 bases of the junction unmatched. The CDR3 totals 15 residues. The germline V gene encodes CDR1 DFQATT and CDR2 SNEGSKA (reference sequence).

This clonotype was detected only once. Germline and junction disagree at one end, which may indicate a read error. This chain connects TRBV11-1 to TRBJ2-7; perhaps D is TRBD1 or TRBD2 (5 bases each). The CDR3 extends over 13 amino acids. The germline CDR1 and CDR2 sequences are SGHAT and FQDESV (reference sequence). Here the CDR3 reads CASSRDPSYEQCF. The CDR3 DNA reads as TGTGCCAGCAGCAGGGACCCCTCCTACGAGCAGTGCTTT.

This clonotype was observed at least ten times. This sequence joins TRBV28 and TRBJ1-1, with a possible D match to TRBD1 (6 bases). Trimming removed 8 bases at V and 5 bases at J, with 15 bases between. The CDR3 is 13 amino acids. Germline CDR1 and CDR2: MDHEN and SYDVKM. CDR3 amino acids: CASVQGRETEAFF. In nucleotides, the CDR3 is TGTGCCAGCGTACAGGGACGAGAAACTGAAGCTTTCTTT.

This clonotype has a handful of counts. J is TRBJ2-5 and V is TRBV5-4; a possible D gene is TRBD1 (6 bases). CDR3 size: 14 residues. Germline V lookup: CDR1 SGHNT, CDR2 YYREEE (reference sequence). Trimming cost V 4 bases and J 1 base, with 11 bases left between them. The CDR3 DNA reads TGTGCCAGCAGCCCAAGGGACACCCAAGAGACCCAGTACTTC. This codes for CASSPRDTQETQYF.

This clonotype was detected many times. This sequence may be a read error, since a much larger clone differs from it by one base. J is TRBJ2-1 and V is TRBV9, with D unclear. Germline assignment: CDR1 SGDLS and CDR2 YYNGEE. This CDR3 spans 17 amino acids. The CDR3 sequence is CAGSVAPRSERLNEQFF. CDR3 in DNA: TGTGCCGGCAGCGTAGCCCCTCGGTCGGAGCGCCTCAATGAGCAGTTCTTC.

This clonotype was found many times. V gene TRBV19 combines with J gene TRBJ1-2; D unresolved. Trimming pared 6 bases from V and 7 bases from J, leaving 18 bases between. The length of the CDR3 is 14 residues. Per germline, CDR1 LNHDA and CDR2 SQIVND (reference sequence). CDR3: CASSNPLGPGGYTF. As DNA, the CDR3 is TGTGCCAGTAGCAACCCTCTCGGCCCTGGTGGCTACACCTTC.

This clonotype showed up many times. V is TRBV12-3 or TRBV12-4 and J is TRBJ2-1; 10 bases align to TRBD2. This CDR3 spans 15 amino acids. J was trimmed by 0 bases and V by 6 bases; bases with no gene match: 2. The CDR3 region is CASRTSGRSYNEQFF. CDR3 DNA sequence: TGTGCCAGCAGGACTAGCGGGCGCTCCTACAATGAGCAGTTCTTC.

This clonotype was found many times. The chain is built from TRBV28 and TRBJ2-7, with D unclear. Germline CDR1 MDHEN, CDR2 SYDVKM. The V and J ends lost 4 bases and 0 bases respectively, with 16 bases between them. CDR3 length: 16 residues. The CDR3 region has the DNA TGTGCCAGCAGTTCACAGACTCCCTCATTCTCCTACGAGCAGTACTTC. It codes for CASSSQTPSFSYEQYF.

This clonotype came up many times. V and J are TRBV7-2 and TRBJ2-1; 7 bases fit TRBD2. The CDR3 consists of 16 residues. The junction had 7 bases not matched to a gene; V was cut back by 1 base and J by 4 bases. Germline CDR1 SGHTA, CDR2 FQGNSA. The CDR3 nucleotides are TGTGCCAGCAGCTTAGTTCCTAGCGGACTTTACAATGAGCAGTTCTTC. Translating gives CASSLVPSGLYNEQFF.

This clonotype was seen repeatedly, ten times or more. V usage is TRBV20-1 and J usage is TRBJ2-1; TRBD1 might be the D (5 bases). The ends were cut back, 4 bases at V and 3 bases at J, with 10 bases in the middle. Germline CDR1 and CDR2: DFQATT and SNEGSKA (reference sequence). The length of the CDR3 is 13 residues. The CDR3 DNA reads TGCAGTGCTAATTCAGGGCACTACAATGAGCAGTTCTTC. Amino acids: CSANSGHYNEQFF.

Remarks on this clonotype: A much larger clone lies one base from this, so it may be a read error. The rearrangement uses TRBV25-1 and TRBJ1-4; D unclear. Germline V gene sequence: CDR1 MGHDK, CDR2 SYGVNS. The CDR3 totals 15 residues. Here the CDR3 reads CASSDRVATNEKLVF. CDR3 coding DNA: TGTGCCAGCAGTGACCGGGTTGCAACTAATGAAAAACTGGTTTTT.

At least ten counts were recorded for this clonotype. The V and J genes are TRBV4-1 and TRBJ2-3; D is uncertain. This CDR3 comprises 16 residues. Germline V lookup: CDR1 MGHRA, CDR2 YSYEKL. V was clipped by 1 base and J by 1 base, with 12 bases between them. The CDR3 nucleotides are TGCGCCAGCAGCCAAGGGGTGACTCCCGGCACAGATACGCAGTATTTT. It encodes CASSQGVTPGTDTQYF.

Many counts were recorded for this clonotype. This chain links TRBV27 with TRBJ2-7; D tentatively fits TRBD1 or TRBD2 (5 bases each). The CDR3 runs 13 residues. Germline lookup yields CDR1 MNHEY and CDR2 SMNVEV (reference sequence). V dropped 3 bases and J dropped 2 bases, with 8 bases sitting between them. CDR3: CASSFRGPYEQYF. CDR3 coding DNA: TGTGCCAGCAGTTTCCGGGGCCCCTACGAGCAGTACTTC.

CDR3 protein: CASSAAGGGYNEQFF. In DNA form, the CDR3 reads TGTGCCAGCAGCGCGGCAGGGGGGGGATACAATGAGCAGTTCTTC. V and J are TRBV9 and TRBJ2-5; possibly TRBD1 or TRBD2 for D (7 bases each). Judging by the DNA end, TRBJ2-1 fits better; the J call may be wrong. Germline V gives CDR1 SGDLS, CDR2 YYNGEE. This CDR3 contains 15 residues.

This clonotype showed up many times. This chain links TRBV20-1 with TRBJ2-7; 8 bases agree with TRBD2. The CDR3 is 15 residues long. Germline values: CDR1 DFQATT, CDR2 SNEGSKA (reference sequence). Trimming took 0 bases from V and 0 from J; bases not matched to a gene: 4. CDR3 nucleotides: TGCAGTGCTAGAGACGAGGGGACTAGCTCCTACGAGCAGTACTTC. This sequence encodes CSARDEGTSSYEQYF.

This clonotype was seen repeatedly, ten times or more. V and J are TRBV30 and TRBJ1-1, with D perhaps matching TRBD1 (5 bases). V was cut by 4 bases and J by 1 base, with 13 bases left in between. Germline CDR1 and CDR2: GTSNPN and SVGIG (reference sequence). This CDR3 has 14 residues. CDR3 bases: TGTGCCTGGAAGGTGAGGGGATCGAACACTGAAGCTTTCTTT. Amino acids: CAWKVRGSNTEAFF.